The TCR beta chain under discussion was sequenced for a study of CD4 T cells in relation to SARS-CoV-2 and coronaviruses. About the research overall: ViraFEST: approximately 10-day antigen culture of PBMCs, then TCR beta CDR3 sequencing.

The unexposed donors gave CD4+ T cells in 2011-2018, prior to COVID-19. CD4+ T cells were isolated from the cells after 10 days of culture. Testing used SARS-CoV-2 S/N and four cold-coronavirus spikes on unexposed-donor CD4+ T cells, cells permitting. Study observations and caveats: Samples before the pandemic and after infection were not matched within any donor. This crossreactivity analysis covered spike protein alone, no other viral proteins.

This clone was counted only a few times. As yet, its antigen is unknown. TCRdb's copy holds only in-frame clones and misses some; the assay was immunoSEQ multiplex PCR. The sample lists 32,000 or so clones; 76% were seen once. V lost 5 bases and J 5 bases, leaving 19 bases between the germline ends. Germline V CDR1 and CDR2: SEHNR, FQNEAQ (reference sequence). The CDR3 length is 15 residues. The receptor comes from a human donor in good health. Sequences were obtained from CD4+ T cells from PBMCs, cultured in vitro. The chain carries TRBV7-9 and TRBJ2-7, with a weak D call TRBD1 (5 bases). CDR3 DNA sequence: TGTGCCAGCAGCCTAGGGGCAGGCAGGGTGGACGAGCAGTACTTC. Translated, it gives CASSLGAGRVDEQYF. Full variable domain (rest looked up from reference TRBV7-9 and TRBJ2-7): DTGVSQNPRHKITKRGQNVTFRCDPISEHNRLYWYRQTLGQGPEFLTYFQNEAQLEKSRLLSDRFSAERPKGSFSTLEIQRTEQGDSAMYLCASSLGAGRVDEQYFGPGTRLTVT.